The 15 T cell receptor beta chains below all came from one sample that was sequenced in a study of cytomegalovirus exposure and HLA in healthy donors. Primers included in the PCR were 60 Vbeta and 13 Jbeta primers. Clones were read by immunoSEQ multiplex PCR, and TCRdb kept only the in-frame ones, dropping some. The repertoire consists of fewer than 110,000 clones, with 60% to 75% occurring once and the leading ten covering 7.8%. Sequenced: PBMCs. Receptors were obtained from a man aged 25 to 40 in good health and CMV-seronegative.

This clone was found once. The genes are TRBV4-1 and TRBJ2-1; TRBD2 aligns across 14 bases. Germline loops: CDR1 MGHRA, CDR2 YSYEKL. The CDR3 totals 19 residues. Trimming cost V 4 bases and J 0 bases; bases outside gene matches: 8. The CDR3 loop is CASSPGTSGGPGSYNEQFF. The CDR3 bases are TGCGCCAGCAGCCCGGGGACTAGCGGGGGTCCGGGCTCCTACAATGAGCAGTTCTTC.

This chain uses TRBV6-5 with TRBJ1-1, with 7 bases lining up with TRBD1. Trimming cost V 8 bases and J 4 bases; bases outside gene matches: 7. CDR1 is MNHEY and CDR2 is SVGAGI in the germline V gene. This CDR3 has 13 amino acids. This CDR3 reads CASFKQGSTEAFF. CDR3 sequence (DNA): TGTGCCAGCTTTAAACAGGGGAGCACTGAAGCTTTCTTT.

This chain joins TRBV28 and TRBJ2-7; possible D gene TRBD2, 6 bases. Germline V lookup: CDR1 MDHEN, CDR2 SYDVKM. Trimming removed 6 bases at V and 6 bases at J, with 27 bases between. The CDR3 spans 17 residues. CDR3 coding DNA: TGTGCCAGCAGCCGAATCGGGACTCCGGGAGCCCTCTCCGAGCAGTACTTC. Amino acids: CASSRIGTPGALSEQYF.

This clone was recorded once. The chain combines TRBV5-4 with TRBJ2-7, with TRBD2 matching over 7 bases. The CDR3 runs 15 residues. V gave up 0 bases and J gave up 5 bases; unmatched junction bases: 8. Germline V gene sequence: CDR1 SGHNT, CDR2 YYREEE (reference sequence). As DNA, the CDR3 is TGTGCCAGCAGCTTGGCCGGCGGGAGTAACAACGAGCAGTACTTC. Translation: CASSLAGGSNNEQYF. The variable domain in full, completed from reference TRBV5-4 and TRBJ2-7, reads ETGVTQSPTHLIKTRGQQVTLRCSSQSGHNTVSWYQQALGQGPQFIFQYYREEENGRGNFPPRFSGLQFPNYSSELNVNALELDDSALYLCASSLAGGSNNEQYFGPGTRLTVT.

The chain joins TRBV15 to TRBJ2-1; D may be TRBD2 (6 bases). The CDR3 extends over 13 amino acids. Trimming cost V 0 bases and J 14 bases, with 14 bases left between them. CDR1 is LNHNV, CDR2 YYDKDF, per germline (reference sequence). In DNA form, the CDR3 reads TGTGCCACCAGCAGAGATTCGGCGGGGATGAAGTTCTTC. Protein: CATSRDSAGMKFF.

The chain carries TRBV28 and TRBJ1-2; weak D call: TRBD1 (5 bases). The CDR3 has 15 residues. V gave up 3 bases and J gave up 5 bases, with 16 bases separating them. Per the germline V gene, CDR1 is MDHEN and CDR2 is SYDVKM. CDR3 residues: CASSLNSPGQYGYTF. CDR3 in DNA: TGTGCCAGCAGTTTGAACAGCCCAGGACAATATGGCTACACCTTC.

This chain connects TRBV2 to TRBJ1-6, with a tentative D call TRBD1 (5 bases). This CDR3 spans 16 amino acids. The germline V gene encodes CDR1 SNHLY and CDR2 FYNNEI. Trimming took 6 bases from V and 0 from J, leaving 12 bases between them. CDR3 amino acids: CASRIGEGSYNSPLHF. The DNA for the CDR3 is TGTGCCAGCAGGATAGGGGAAGGCTCCTATAATTCACCCCTCCACTTT.

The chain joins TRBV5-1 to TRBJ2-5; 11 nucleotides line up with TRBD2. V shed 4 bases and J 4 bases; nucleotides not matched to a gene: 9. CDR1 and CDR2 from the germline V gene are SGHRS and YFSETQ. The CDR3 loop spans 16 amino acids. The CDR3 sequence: CASSETSGTGIETQYF. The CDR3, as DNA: TGCGCCAGCAGCGAGACTAGCGGGACAGGGATAGAGACCCAGTACTTC.

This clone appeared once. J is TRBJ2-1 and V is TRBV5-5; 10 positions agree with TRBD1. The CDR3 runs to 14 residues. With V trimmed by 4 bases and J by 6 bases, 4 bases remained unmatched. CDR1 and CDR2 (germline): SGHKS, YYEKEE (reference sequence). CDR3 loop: CASSRDRGLNEQFF. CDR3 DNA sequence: TGTGCCAGCAGCCGGGACAGGGGCCTCAATGAGCAGTTCTTC.

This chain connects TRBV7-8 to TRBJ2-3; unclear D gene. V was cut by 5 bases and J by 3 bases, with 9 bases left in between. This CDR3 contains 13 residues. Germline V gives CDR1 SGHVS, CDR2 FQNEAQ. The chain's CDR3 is CASSPPETDTQYF. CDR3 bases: TGTGCCAGCAGCCCTCCCGAGACAGATACGCAGTATTTT.

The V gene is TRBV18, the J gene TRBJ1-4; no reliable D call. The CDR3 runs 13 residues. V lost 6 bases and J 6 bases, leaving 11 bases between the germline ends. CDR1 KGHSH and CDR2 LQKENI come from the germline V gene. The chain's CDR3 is CASSPPTDEKLFF. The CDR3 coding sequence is TGTGCCAGCTCCCCTCCCACAGATGAAAAACTGTTTTTT.

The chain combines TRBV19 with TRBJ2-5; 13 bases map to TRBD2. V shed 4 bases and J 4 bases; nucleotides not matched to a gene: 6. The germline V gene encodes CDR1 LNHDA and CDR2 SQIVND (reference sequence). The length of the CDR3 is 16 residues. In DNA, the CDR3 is TGTGCCAGTAGTAGGGGACTAGCGGGATCTACAGAGACCCAGTACTTC. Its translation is CASSRGLAGSTETQYF.

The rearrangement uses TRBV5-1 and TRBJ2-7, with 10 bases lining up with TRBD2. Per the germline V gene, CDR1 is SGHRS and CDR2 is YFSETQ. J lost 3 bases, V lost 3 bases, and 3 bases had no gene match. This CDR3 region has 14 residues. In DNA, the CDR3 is TGCGCCAGCAGCTGGACTAGCGGTAACTACGAGCAGTACTTC. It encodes CASSWTSGNYEQYF. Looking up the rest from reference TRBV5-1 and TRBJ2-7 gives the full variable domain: KAGVTQTPRYLIKTRGQQVTLSCSPISGHRSVSWYQQTPGQGLQFLFEYFSETQRNKGNFPGRFSGRQFSNSRSEMNVSTLELGDSALYLCASSWTSGNYEQYFGPGTRLTVT.

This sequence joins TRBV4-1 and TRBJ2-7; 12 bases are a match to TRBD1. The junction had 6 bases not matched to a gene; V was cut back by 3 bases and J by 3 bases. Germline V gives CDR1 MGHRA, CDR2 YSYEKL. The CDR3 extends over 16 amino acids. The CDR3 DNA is TGCGCCAGCAGCCAGGGACAGGGGGCTTTGGTCTACGAGCAGTACTTC. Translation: CASSQGQGALVYEQYF.

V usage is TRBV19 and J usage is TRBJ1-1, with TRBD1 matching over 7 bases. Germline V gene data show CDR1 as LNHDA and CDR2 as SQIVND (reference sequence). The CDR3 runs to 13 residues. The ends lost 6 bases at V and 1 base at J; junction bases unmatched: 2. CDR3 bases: TGTGCCAGTAGCCGGACAGGGAACACTGAAGCTTTCTTT. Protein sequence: CASSRTGNTEAFF.